Following are 4 T cell receptor beta chains from one sample sequenced in a study of blood T cell repertoires in COVID-19. Measured with immunoSEQ multiplex PCR; TCRdb has only the in-frame clones, and not every one. The data show 240,000 or so clones, approximately 80% seen once. Input material: peripheral blood. These receptors were collected from a woman older than 75 with acute or convalescent COVID-19.

V and J are TRBV2 and TRBJ1-2; possibly TRBD1 for D (6 bases). V was shortened by 6 bases and J by 6 bases, with 14 bases between the two germline ends. The CDR3 spans 13 residues. CDR1 is SNHLY, CDR2 FYNNEI, per germline. CDR3 nucleotide sequence: TGTGCCAGCAGAGTACAGGGAGCGGATGGCTACACCTTC. It is translated as CASRVQGADGYTF. Full variable domain (outside the CDR3, taken from reference TRBV2 and TRBJ1-2): EPEVTQTPSHQVTQMGQEVILRCVPISNHLYFYWYRQILGQKVEFLVSFYNNEISEKSEIFDDQFSVERPDGSNFTLKIRSTKLEDSAMYFCASRVQGADGYTFGSGTRLTVV.

The CDR3 bases are TGCGCCAGCAGCTTGACAGGGGGCTTGGAGCAGTACTTC. It encodes CASSLTGGLEQYF. V gene TRBV5-1 combines with J gene TRBJ2-7; 9 bases align to TRBD1. V was clipped by 1 base and J by 7 bases; unmatched bases: 3. The CDR3 length is 13 residues. Germline loops: CDR1 SGHRS, CDR2 YFSETQ.

The chain couples TRBV27 to TRBJ2-6; maybe TRBD1 (6 bases). The CDR3 runs 13 residues. Germline CDR1 and CDR2: MNHEY and SMNVEV (reference sequence). The V gene lost 9 bases and the J gene lost 4 bases, with 10 bases spanning the gap. CDR3 DNA sequence: TGTGCCAGTCAGGGGTCAGGGGCCAACGTCCTGACTTTC. Translating gives CASQGSGANVLTF. The full variable domain, its missing parts supplied by reference TRBV27 and TRBJ2-6, is EAQVTQNPRYLITVTGKKLTVTCSQNMNHEYMSWYRQDPGLGLRQIYYSMNVEVTDKGDVPEGYKVSRKEKRNFPLILESPSPNQTSLYFCASQGSGANVLTFGAGSRLTVL.

The chain recombines TRBV12-3 or TRBV12-4 with TRBJ2-5; the D gene is possibly TRBD2 (5 bases). Trimming removed 5 bases at V and 14 bases at J, with 15 bases between. The CDR3 is 11 amino acids. CDR3 sequence: CASSVGEPIYF. DNA for the CDR3: TGTGCCAGCAGTGTCGGGGAACCTATCTACTTC.